The 8 T cell receptor beta chains listed next were all sequenced from one sample in a study of response to subunit inactivated influenza vaccine (dated by TCRdb to the late 2010s). Receptor libraries were prepared by RT-PCR. TCRdb records Illumina HiSeq 2500 as the sequencer. TCRdb took the public reads, trimmed them with fastp at Q25, ran MiXCR for clone calling and kept in-frame beta chains. Rows matching on CDR3 protein sequence are summarized as one entry with the most common DNA and genes. Here the sample has some 850,000 distinct CDR3 sequences; approximately 18% occur a single time. Jointly, the top ten make up about a tenth of the sample. Sequences were derived from PBMCs from blood, sampled around 5 days after vaccination. The source is a man aged 45-65 years who received an inactivated influenza vaccine. Donor details come from another sample of the same person, matched by shared clones.

The rearrangement links TRBV20-1 to TRBJ2-3, with 7 bases identical to TRBD2. This CDR3 is 15 amino acids long. V gave up 4 bases and J gave up 4 bases; unmatched junction bases: 11. Per the germline V gene, CDR1 is DFQATT and CDR2 is SNEGSKA (reference sequence). The CDR3 reads CSATERGLGSDTQYF. The DNA for the CDR3 is TGCAGTGCTACAGAGCGGGGCCTGGGGTCAGATACGCAGTATTTT.

The chain combines TRBV6-1 with TRBJ2-1; D gene uncertain. The CDR3 sequence is 14 residues long. Germline-derived CDR1 and CDR2 are MNHNS and SASEGT. Trimming removed 7 bases at V and 8 bases at J, with 18 bases between. CDR3 DNA: TGTGCCAGCACTCGGGCCTTTTCGAGTGATGAGCAGTTCTTC. Its translation is CASTRAFSSDEQFF.

The rearrangement uses TRBV28 and TRBJ2-7; TRBD2 matches at 8 bases. With V trimmed by 5 bases and J by 2 bases, 8 bases remained unmatched. Germline lookup yields CDR1 MDHEN and CDR2 SYDVKM. The CDR3 is 15 amino acids. In DNA, the CDR3 is TGTGCCAGCAGTACCTCGGGACTAGGGGCCTACGAGCAGTACTTC. Protein product: CASSTSGLGAYEQYF.

V usage is TRBV7-9 and J usage is TRBJ1-2; no definite D call. Germline loops: CDR1 SEHNR, CDR2 FQNEAQ (reference sequence). Trimming took off 5 bases at V and 4 bases at J, with 14 bases between the two ends. The CDR3 totals 14 residues. CDR3: CASSQLSIFYGYTF. The CDR3 coding sequence is TGTGCCAGCAGCCAATTATCGATTTTCTATGGCTACACCTTC.

This clonotype was observed at least ten times. The rearrangement uses TRBV10-3 and TRBJ2-2; D gene ambiguous. Deletions cut 6 bases from V and 4 bases from J, with 6 bases between. Germline CDR1 and CDR2: ENHRY and SYGVKD. CDR3 size: 12 residues. As DNA, the CDR3 is TGTGCCATCAGCGGTGGCACCGGGGAGCTGTTTTTT. Encoded protein: CAISGGTGELFF.

The rearrangement joins TRBV4-3 to TRBJ2-7; D possibly corresponds to TRBD1 (6 bases). Germline-derived CDR1 and CDR2 are LGHNA and YSLEER. V dropped 2 bases and J dropped 3 bases, with 11 bases sitting between them. The CDR3 is 14 amino acids. CDR3 in amino acids: CASSQRPGDYEQYF. The CDR3 region has the DNA TGCGCCAGCAGCCAAAGACCAGGGGACTACGAGCAGTACTTC.

In its sample, this clonotype was seen a few times. This chain joins TRBV6-2 or TRBV6-3 and TRBJ2-6; D unclear. V was pared by 5 bases and J by 3 bases, with 14 bases between. This CDR3 has 16 residues. CDR1 and CDR2 (germline): MNHEY, SVGEGT. In DNA form, the CDR3 reads TGTGCCAGCAGTCGACTCGGTTCGGTTGGGGCCAACGTCCTGACTTTC. Translated, it gives CASSRLGSVGANVLTF.

This clonotype showed up just a few times. CDR3 in amino acids: CASSVVGDGEQFF. The CDR3 coding sequence is TGTGCCAGCAGCGTAGTGGGAGACGGTGAGCAGTTCTTC. This chain connects TRBV9 to TRBJ2-1; TRBD2 is a possible D gene (5 bases). The CDR3 sequence is 13 residues long. Germline CDR1 reads SGDLS; CDR2 reads YYNGEE. With 0 bases removed from V and 9 bases from J, the gap between germline ends came to 10 bases.